The 31 T cell receptor beta chains given below trace back to one sample, sequenced in a study of blood T cells in healthy people across ages. Using a J-beta primer mix together with a sample-barcoded 5' primer, a second PCR was run for about 6 to 11 cycles. TCRdb re-derived calls from the 5' RACE reads in MiXCR, one entry per CDR3 protein. The table has approximately 670,000 distinct CDR3 sequences, 40% to 45% seen once. Material for sequencing was blood. All receptors come from an elderly man in good health.

The V call is TRBV20-1, the J call TRBJ2-1, with 9 positions matching TRBD2. The CDR3 covers 11 residues. The junction had 3 bases not matched to a gene; V was cut back by 5 bases and J by 10 bases. Looked up from germline, CDR1 is DFQATT and CDR2 is SNEGSKA (reference sequence). The CDR3 loop reads CSAGTSYEQFF. CDR3 sequence (DNA): TGCAGTGCTGGGACTAGCTACGAGCAGTTCTTC.

V gene TRBV11-3 combines with J gene TRBJ2-7; D gene unclear. The assigned J gene may be wrong: the sequence end matches TRBJ2-4 better. This CDR3 has 17 residues. Germline V gene data show CDR1 as SGHNT and CDR2 as YENEEA. The CDR3: CASSLVWSVLAKNIQYF. CDR3 sequence (DNA): TGTGCCAGCAGCTTAGTTTGGAGTGTCCTAGCCAAAAACATTCAGTACTTC.

CDR3 amino acids: CASSLWGVLTTGNQPQHF. For the CDR3, the DNA is TGTGCCAGCAGTCTGTGGGGGGTCCTAACTACAGGGAATCAGCCCCAGCATTTT. The genes are TRBV28 and TRBJ1-5, with D perhaps matching TRBD1 (6 bases). Trimming took 5 bases from V and 4 from J, leaving 24 bases between them. This CDR3 is built from 18 residues. Per germline, CDR1 MDHEN and CDR2 SYDVKM.

This chain's CDR3 is CASRTTGGYGYTF. The CDR3 nucleotides read TGTGCCAGCAGAACGACAGGGGGCTATGGCTACACCTTC. V usage is TRBV6-2 or TRBV6-3 and J usage is TRBJ1-2; 9 positions agree with TRBD1. The CDR3 consists of 13 residues. Germline-derived CDR1 and CDR2 are MNHEY and SVGEGT. After removal of 6 bases from V and 4 bases from J, the junction contained 3 bases not matched to a gene.

Only a few counts were recorded for this clonotype. The V and J genes are TRBV4-3 and TRBJ1-1, with TRBD1 as a possible D gene (5 bases). In germline, CDR1 is LGHNA, CDR2 YSLEER. The CDR3 has 15 amino acids. V gave up 3 bases and J gave up 1 base, with 12 bases separating them. CDR3 DNA sequence: TGCGCCAGCAGCCAGCGCCAGGGAAAGAACACTGAAGCTTTCTTT. Translating it yields CASSQRQGKNTEAFF.

This chain connects TRBV6-2 or TRBV6-3 to TRBJ2-7; D call uncertain. The CDR3 loop spans 17 amino acids. Trimming stripped 2 bases from V and 0 bases from J, with 17 bases between. The germline CDR1 and CDR2 sequences are MNHEY and SVGEGT. The CDR3 coding sequence is TGTGCCAGCAGTTACGGGTCCGTGGCGCGAACCTCCTACGAGCAGTACTTC. Translation: CASSYGSVARTSYEQYF.

The chain joins TRBV4-3 to TRBJ2-5, with TRBD1 matching over 9 bases. The CDR3 loop spans 15 amino acids. Trimming took 5 bases from V and 5 from J; bases not matched to a gene: 9. Germline V gene sequence: CDR1 LGHNA, CDR2 YSLEER. The CDR3 here is CASSSNRGRWETQYF. CDR3 nucleotide sequence: TGCGCCAGCAGCTCGAACAGGGGGCGGTGGGAGACCCAGTACTTC.

The V and J genes are TRBV6-2 or TRBV6-3 and TRBJ2-7, with TRBD2 identical over 11 bases. Germline V gene sequence: CDR1 MNHEY, CDR2 SVGEGT. The V and J ends lost 4 bases and 0 bases, in that order; junction bases with no gene match: 8. CDR3 length: 17 residues. The CDR3 DNA reads as TGTGCCAGCAGTTCCCCAATGACTAGCGGGGTCTCCTACGAGCAGTACTTC. Translated: CASSSPMTSGVSYEQYF.

This clonotype was counted at least ten times. V usage is TRBV27 and J usage is TRBJ1-5; no definite D call. The germline V gene has CDR1 MNHEY and CDR2 SMNVEV (reference sequence). CDR3 length: 13 amino acids. The V and J ends lost 3 bases and 9 bases respectively, with 12 bases between them. The CDR3 coding sequence is TGTGCCAGCAGTTTGAGGTCTTCCAGGCCCCAGCATTTT. Its translation: CASSLRSSRPQHF.

The rearrangement links TRBV6-5 to TRBJ1-1; D is undetermined. Trimming removed 5 bases at V and 0 bases at J, with 16 bases between. The CDR3 covers 16 residues. CDR1 is MNHEY and CDR2 is SVGAGI in the germline V gene. Written as DNA, the CDR3 is TGTGCCAGCAGTCCCGGCTACGGCAGTTTGAACACTGAAGCTTTCTTT. Translated, it gives CASSPGYGSLNTEAFF.

As concerns this clonotype: Relative to the germline gene, one junction end is altered; a read error may explain this. The genes are TRBV5-6 and TRBJ2-3; D is perhaps TRBD1 or TRBD2 (7 bases each). Germline V gene sequence: CDR1 SGHDT, CDR2 YYEEEE. CDR3 length equals 15 residues. CDR3 bases: TGTGCCAGCGATCTGCAGGGGGGGAGCACAGATACGCAATATTTT. Protein product: CASDLQGGSTDTQYF.

This clonotype turned up a few times. The chain uses TRBV9 and TRBJ2-3, with 14 nucleotides matching TRBD2. CDR1 is SGDLS and CDR2 is YYNGEE in the germline V gene. The CDR3 spans 18 residues. V lost 4 bases to trimming and J lost 6 bases; unmatched junction nucleotides: 13. The CDR3: CASSMTGTSGSSSDTQYF. In DNA form, the CDR3 reads TGTGCCAGCAGCATGACCGGGACTAGCGGGAGTTCGTCGGATACGCAGTATTTT. Variable domain in full (rest from reference TRBV9 and TRBJ2-3): DSGVTQTPKHLITATGQRVTLRCSPRSGDLSVYWYQQSLDQGLQFLIQYYNGEERAKGNILERFSAQQFPDLHSELNLSSLELGDSALYFCASSMTGTSGSSSDTQYFGPGTRLTVL.

This clonotype was seen more than once but under ten times. This chain connects TRBV7-9 to TRBJ2-5; 9 bases line up with TRBD1. TRBJ2-7 matches the DNA end more closely, so the J call is doubtful. CDR1 and CDR2 from the germline V gene are SEHNR and FQNEAQ (reference sequence). CDR3 length: 14 residues. The CDR3 reads CASSLDRGRFEQYF. In nucleotides, the CDR3 is TGTGCCAGCAGCTTAGACAGGGGGCGGTTCGAGCAGTACTTC.

In its sample, this clonotype was seen a few times. The rearrangement uses TRBV6-6 and TRBJ2-3; TRBD2 agrees at 8 bases. J lost 5 bases, V lost 2 bases, and 6 bases had no gene match. CDR1 and CDR2 from the germline V gene are MNHNY and SVGAGI (reference sequence). CDR3 size: 15 residues. For the CDR3, the DNA is TGTGCCAGCAGTTACGTGCGGGGGGCCCAAGATACGCAGTATTTT. Residues: CASSYVRGAQDTQYF.

Worth noting for this clonotype: Germline is not matched at one junction end, which may reflect a read error. The CDR3 nucleotides read TGTGCCAACAGTTTGTCTGCAGCTAACTATGGCTACACCTTC. It is translated as CANSLSAANYGYTF. This chain joins TRBV28 and TRBJ1-2; unclear D gene. Looked up from germline, CDR1 is MDHEN and CDR2 is SYDVKM. The CDR3 consists of 14 residues.

This clonotype was counted between two and nine times. The genes are TRBV7-6 and TRBJ2-3; maybe TRBD1 (5 bases). Germline loops: CDR1 SGHVS, CDR2 FNYEAQ. With 0 bases removed from V and 3 bases from J, the gap between germline ends came to 10 bases. The CDR3 consists of 15 residues. CDR3: CASSLAQGRTDTQYF. As DNA, the CDR3 is TGTGCCAGCAGCTTAGCCCAGGGAAGAACAGATACGCAGTATTTT.

This clonotype was counted at least ten times. The chain links TRBV4-3 to TRBJ2-3, with TRBD2 matching 13 bases. The V gene end was trimmed by 1 base and the J gene end by 2 bases; junction bases not matched to a gene: 6. CDR3 length equals 18 residues. Germline-derived CDR1 and CDR2 are LGHNA and YSLEER. The CDR3 DNA follows: TGCGCCAGCAGCCAAGCCCGACTAGCGGGAGGCCTCACAGATACGCAGTATTTT. Protein product: CASSQARLAGGLTDTQYF.

The genes are TRBV3-1 and TRBJ1-2, with unresolved D. CDR1 is LGHDT and CDR2 is YNNKEL in the germline V gene (reference sequence). The CDR3 loop spans 14 amino acids. V dropped 5 bases and J dropped 4 bases, with 14 bases sitting between them. As DNA, the CDR3 is TGTGCCAGCAGCGATAGACGGGAGAGCTATGGCTACACCTTC. This gives the protein CASSDRRESYGYTF. The whole variable domain, remainder taken from reference TRBV3-1 and TRBJ1-2, is DTAVSQTPKYLVTQMGNDKSIKCEQNLGHDTMYWYKQDSKKFLKIMFSYNNKELIINETVPNRFSPKSPDKAHLNLHINSLELGDSAVYFCASSDRRESYGYTFGSGTRLTVV.

This rearrangement joins TRBV3-1 to TRBJ1-3; D not certain. The CDR3 totals 13 residues. The germline V gene has CDR1 LGHDT and CDR2 YNNKEL (reference sequence). V lost 0 bases, J lost 9 bases, and 9 bases lay in between. The chain's CDR3 is CASSQEGQPTIYF. The CDR3 coding sequence is TGTGCCAGCAGCCAAGAGGGCCAGCCCACCATATATTTT.

V and J are TRBV6-2 or TRBV6-3 and TRBJ2-7, with a weak D call TRBD1 (5 bases). Germline CDR1 and CDR2: MNHEY and SVGEGT. The CDR3 has 15 residues. The ends were cut back, 5 bases at V and 2 bases at J, with 16 bases in the middle. Here the CDR3 reads CASSQTISGTYEQYF. CDR3 DNA: TGTGCCAGCAGTCAGACGATTTCAGGGACCTACGAGCAGTACTTC.

Only a few counts were recorded for this clonotype. The rearrangement uses TRBV27 and TRBJ2-7; 14 bases are shared with TRBD2. Germline CDR1 and CDR2: MNHEY and SMNVEV (reference sequence). The CDR3 contains 14 residues. V dropped 6 bases and J dropped 4; count of bases not matched to a gene: 2. The chain's CDR3 is CASRTSGRGYEQYF. CDR3 DNA: TGTGCCAGCAGGACTAGCGGGAGGGGGTACGAGCAGTACTTC.

This clonotype appeared a few times. The chain joins TRBV18 to TRBJ2-1; 7 nucleotides align to TRBD2. Germline lookup yields CDR1 KGHSH and CDR2 LQKENI. The junction had 7 bases not matched to a gene; V was cut back by 4 bases and J by 7 bases. There are 14 residues in the CDR3. CDR3 sequence: CASSLGLEGNEQFF. Here the CDR3 DNA reads TGTGCCAGCTCACTAGGACTAGAAGGTAATGAGCAGTTCTTC.

The chain uses TRBV7-2 and TRBJ2-3; no definite D call. Germline V gives CDR1 SGHTA, CDR2 FQGNSA. The germline V and J ends were trimmed by 5 bases and 0 bases, with 12 bases remaining between them. This CDR3 comprises 15 residues. DNA for the CDR3: TGTGCCAGCAGCCCCCTAACCTCTAGCACAGATACGCAGTATTTT. It specifies CASSPLTSSTDTQYF.

In its sample, this clonotype was seen a few times. This rearrangement joins TRBV20-1 to TRBJ2-4; 9 nucleotides align to TRBD1. TRBJ2-7 explains the end of the DNA better; the J call may be wrong. The CDR3 extends over 14 amino acids. Germline V gene lookup returns CDR1 DFQATT and CDR2 SNEGSKA (reference sequence). Here the CDR3 DNA reads TGCAGTGCTAATCGGGGACAGGGTCATAACGAGCAGTACTTC. It translates to CSANRGQGHNEQYF.

This clonotype has only a few counts. V usage is TRBV3-1 and J usage is TRBJ2-6; no clear D gene. The V gene lost 0 bases and the J gene lost 0 bases, with 9 bases spanning the gap. This CDR3 is 17 amino acids long. The germline gives CDR1 LGHDT, CDR2 YNNKEL (reference sequence). In DNA, the CDR3 is TGTGCCAGCAGCCAAGATGACGGTGTCTCTGGGGCCAACGTCCTGACTTTC. Amino acid sequence: CASSQDDGVSGANVLTF.

This clonotype was recorded a few times. The rearrangement joins TRBV7-9 to TRBJ1-2; D is unclear. The germline CDR1 and CDR2 sequences are SEHNR and FQNEAQ (reference sequence). V dropped 0 bases and J dropped 6 bases, with 5 bases sitting between them. The CDR3 runs to 12 residues. Here the CDR3 reads CASSLALDGYTF. CDR3 DNA: TGTGCCAGCAGCTTAGCGTTGGATGGCTACACCTTC.

The sample holds a few counts of this clonotype. J is TRBJ2-4 and V is TRBV3-1, with no clear D. The J call may be wrong; the DNA end is better matched by TRBJ2-7. Germline V gives CDR1 LGHDT, CDR2 YNNKEL (reference sequence). CDR3 size: 13 residues. The CDR3 coding sequence is TGTGCCAGCAGCCAACTAACGGACTACGAGCAGTACTTC. As protein: CASSQLTDYEQYF.

This clonotype was counted only a few times. The chain recombines TRBV7-9 with TRBJ1-2; D gene unclear. The CDR3 has 12 amino acids. The V gene lost 5 bases and the J gene lost 8 bases, with 12 bases spanning the gap. Per germline, CDR1 SEHNR and CDR2 FQNEAQ (reference sequence). Written as DNA, the CDR3 is TGTGCCAGCAGCCTTATCTCAGACGGCTACACCTTC. It codes for CASSLISDGYTF.

About this clonotype: This sequence may be a read error, since a much larger clone differs from it by one base. CDR3 residues: CASSFTGGIADEQYF. DNA for the CDR3: TGTGCCAGCAGCTTCACAGGGGGTATCGCCGACGAGCAGTACTTC. The chain employs TRBV7-9 and TRBJ2-7; 8 bases are shared with TRBD1. This CDR3 has 15 amino acids. CDR1 is SEHNR and CDR2 is FQNEAQ in the germline V gene (reference sequence). V shed 3 bases and J 5 bases; nucleotides not matched to a gene: 9.

The chain couples TRBV28 to TRBJ2-7; 7 bases are a match to TRBD1. V dropped 9 bases and J dropped 4; count of bases not matched to a gene: 9. The V gene's germline CDR1 is MDHEN and CDR2 SYDVKM. The CDR3 consists of 13 residues. CDR3: CASNRQGTYEQYF. CDR3 coding DNA: TGTGCCAGTAACCGACAGGGAACTTACGAGCAGTACTTC.

The V and J genes are TRBV20-1 and TRBJ1-1; TRBD1 aligns across 7 bases. The V segment lost 4 bases and the J segment 3 bases; nucleotides outside the gene matches: 8. Looked up from germline, CDR1 is DFQATT and CDR2 is SNEGSKA (reference sequence). This CDR3 contains 14 residues. The chain's CDR3 is CSATLQGRDTEAFF. CDR3 DNA sequence: TGCAGTGCTACCCTACAGGGGAGGGACACTGAAGCTTTCTTT.